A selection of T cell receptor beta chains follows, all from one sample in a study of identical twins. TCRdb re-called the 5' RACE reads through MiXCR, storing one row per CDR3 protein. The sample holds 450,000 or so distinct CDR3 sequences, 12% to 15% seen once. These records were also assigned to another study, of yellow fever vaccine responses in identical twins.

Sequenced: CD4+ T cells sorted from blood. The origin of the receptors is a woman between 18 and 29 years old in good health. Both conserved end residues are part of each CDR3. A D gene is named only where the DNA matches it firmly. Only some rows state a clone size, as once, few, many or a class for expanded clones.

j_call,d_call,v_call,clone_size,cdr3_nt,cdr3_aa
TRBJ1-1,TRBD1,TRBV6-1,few,TGTGCCAGCAGTAAAGCGGACAGGGGGCGTGAAGCTTTCTTT,CASSKADRGREAFF
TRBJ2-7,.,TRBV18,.,TGTGCCAGCTCACCAGAGGGGTACAACGAGCAGTACTTC,CASSPEGYNEQYF
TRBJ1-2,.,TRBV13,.,TGTGCCAGCAGCACACGAGGTACGGGGAACTATGGCTACACCTTC,CASSTRGTGNYGYTF
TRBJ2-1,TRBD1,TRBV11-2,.,TGTGCCAGCAGCTCCCGTGGGACAGGCACCTACAATGAGCAGTTCTTC,CASSSRGTGTYNEQFF
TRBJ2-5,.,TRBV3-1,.,TGTGCCAGCAGCCAAGATAGACTATTTGAGACCCAGTACTTC,CASSQDRLFETQYF
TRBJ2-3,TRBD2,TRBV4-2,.,TGTGCCATGAGCCCCGGGAGGTTCTGTACGCAGTATTTT,CAMSPGRFCTQYF
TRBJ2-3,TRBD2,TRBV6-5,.,TGTGCCAGCAGTTACACCGTAGCGGGCGTAACATCTAGCACAGATACGCAGTATTTT,CASSYTVAGVTSSTDTQYF
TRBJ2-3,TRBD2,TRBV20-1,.,TGCAGTGCTAAGGCGGGGGACCTCACAGATACGCAGTATTTT,CSAKAGDLTDTQYF
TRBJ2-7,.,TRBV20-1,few,TGCAGTGCTATCTACCCGGACTCCTACGAGCAGTACTTC,CSAIYPDSYEQYF
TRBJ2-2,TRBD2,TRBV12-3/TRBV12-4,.,TGTGCCAGCAGTTTATTAGCGGGGTTCACCGGGGAGCTGTTTTTT,CASSLLAGFTGELFF
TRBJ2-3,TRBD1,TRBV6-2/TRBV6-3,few,TGTGCCAGCCGACCGGACAGGACGTGGACTGATACGCAGTATTTT,CASRPDRTWTDTQYF
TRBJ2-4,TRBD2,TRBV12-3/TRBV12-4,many,TGTGCCAGCAGTTTCACTAGCGGGGCGGGGGCCAAAAACATTCAGTACTTC,CASSFTSGAGAKNIQYF
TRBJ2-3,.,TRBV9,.,TGTGCCAGCAGCGTAGCGATCCAGCAGACAGATACGCAGTATTTT,CASSVAIQQTDTQYF
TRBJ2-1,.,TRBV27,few,TGTGCCAGCAGTTTCTCTCGGGAGCAAGCGGACAATGAGCAGTTCTTC,CASSFSREQADNEQFF
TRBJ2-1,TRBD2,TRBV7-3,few,TGTGCCAGCAGCCCAATTCCGGGGGGGCGAGGCAATGAGCAGTTCTTC,CASSPIPGGRGNEQFF
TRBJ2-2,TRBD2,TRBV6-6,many,TGTGCCAGCAGCCGACTAGCCGTCGGGGAGCTGTTTTTT,CASSRLAVGELFF
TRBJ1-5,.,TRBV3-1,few,TGTGCCAGCAGCGCGACCAGTAGCAATCAGCCCCAGCATTTT,CASSATSSNQPQHF
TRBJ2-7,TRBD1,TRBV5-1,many,TGCGCCAGCAGCGATCGGGACAGGGGTTCCTACGAGCAGTACTTC,CASSDRDRGSYEQYF
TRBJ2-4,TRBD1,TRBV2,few,TGTGCCTTCAGTTTCGTCGCGGGTGGACAGGGGCGAGCCAAAAACATTCAGTACTTC,CAFSFVAGGQGRAKNIQYF
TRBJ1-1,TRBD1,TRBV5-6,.,TGTGCCAGCAGCCCGAGGGGGCGGGACACTGAAGCTTTCTTT,CASSPRGRDTEAFF
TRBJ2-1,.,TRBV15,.,TGTGCCACCAGCAGAAGTGGGGGCCGGCTAAACAATGAGCAGTTCTTC,CATSRSGGRLNNEQFF
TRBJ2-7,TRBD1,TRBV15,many,TGTGCCACCAGCAGAGGACAGGGGGCTTACGAGCAGTACTTC,CATSRGQGAYEQYF
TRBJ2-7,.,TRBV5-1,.,TGCGCCAGCAGCTTGGGGGGGGCGAATTCCTACGAGCAGTACTTC,CASSLGGANSYEQYF
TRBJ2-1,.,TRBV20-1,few,TGCAGTGCTGTCCGGGACAAAAGGGGCAATGAGCAGTTCTTC,CSAVRDKRGNEQFF
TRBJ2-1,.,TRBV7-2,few,TGTGCCAGCAGCTTAGTATCGGACAGTTACAATGAGCAGTTCTTC,CASSLVSDSYNEQFF
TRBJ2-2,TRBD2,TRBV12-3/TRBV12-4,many,TGTGCCAGCAGTTTAGATGGTCGGGGGGTCGACGGGGAGCTGTTTTTT,CASSLDGRGVDGELFF
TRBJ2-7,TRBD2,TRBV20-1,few,TGCAGTGCTAGATCAGCGGGAGGGTCCTACGAGCAGTACTTC,CSARSAGGSYEQYF
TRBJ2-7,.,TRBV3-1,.,TGTGCCAGCAGCCATCGGGGGGCGGGGGCCGAGCAGTACTTC,CASSHRGAGAEQYF
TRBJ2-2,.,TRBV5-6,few,TGTGCCAGCAGCCAGATGACCGGAAAGAACACCGGGGAGCTGTTTTTT,CASSQMTGKNTGELFF
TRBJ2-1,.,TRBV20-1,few,TGCAGTGCCCCAAGGGCCCCTAAGCAGTTCTTC,CSAPRAPKQFF
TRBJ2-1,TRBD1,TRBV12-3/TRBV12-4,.,TGTGCCAGCAGTGACGCCGGGACAGGGGGGTTTAATGAGCAGTTCTTC,CASSDAGTGGFNEQFF
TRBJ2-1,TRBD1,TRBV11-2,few,TGTGCCAGCAGCTTAGGGGGACAGGGGGTGGGTGAGCAGTTCTTC,CASSLGGQGVGEQFF
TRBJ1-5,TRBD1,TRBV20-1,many,TGCAGTGCCAGAAACAGGGGGGAAGGACAGCCCCAGCATTTT,CSARNRGEGQPQHF
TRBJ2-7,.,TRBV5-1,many,TGCGCCAGCAGCTTGGGTCGGACCTCCTACGAGCAGTACTTC,CASSLGRTSYEQYF
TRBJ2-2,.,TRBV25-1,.,TGTGCCAGCAGTGGGGACGGTGGCACCGGGGAGCTGTTTTTT,CASSGDGGTGELFF
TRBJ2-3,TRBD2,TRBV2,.,TGTGCCAGCAGTGAGCTAATACCCCGGGGGGCAGATACGCAGTATTTT,CASSELIPRGADTQYF
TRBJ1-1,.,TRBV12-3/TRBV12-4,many,TGTGCCAGCAGCCTAATTAACTCCGACAGGGAAGCTTTCTTT,CASSLINSDREAFF